The rows below give T cell receptor beta chains drawn from one sample of a study of vaccination and CD4 T cells after COVID-19. Each CDR3 protein gets one entry after TCRdb re-called the PCR reads with MiXCR. The sample contains about 20,000 distinct CDR3 sequences, approximately 40% of which appear only once. For these receptors, no antigen is known. The input for sequencing was CD4+ T cells from blood, cultured in vitro, taken before SARS-CoV-2 vaccination. The origin of the receptors is a human donor who received a COVID-19 vaccine. Each CDR3 is given with its conserved first and last residue. The D gene is left open where the match is weak. Some rows have no size entry. The others give once, few or many, or a class for an expanded clone.

v_gene	d_gene	j_gene	abundance	CDR3nt	CDR3aa
TRBV27	TRBD1	TRBJ1-1	few	TGTGCCAGCAGTCTTCGGACAGGGTGGGACACTGAAGCTTTCTTT	CASSLRTGWDTEAFF
TRBV6-1	TRBD1	TRBJ1-5	few	TGTGCCAGCAGTCAGGGGACAGGCCACGGGGGCAATCAGCCCCAGCATTTT	CASSQGTGHGGNQPQHF
TRBV5-1	-	TRBJ2-5	-	TGCGCCAGCAGCTTGGCAAATCAAGAGACCCAGTACTTC	CASSLANQETQYF
TRBV12-3/TRBV12-4	TRBD1	TRBJ2-7	few	TGTGCCAGCACGGTGGCAGGGGGTAGCGAGCAGTACTTC	CASTVAGGSEQYF
TRBV20-1	TRBD2	TRBJ2-3	-	TGCAGTGCCGGAGGGGGACTAGCGATGACAGATACGCAGTATTTT	CSAGGGLAMTDTQYF
TRBV29-1	-	TRBJ2-5	-	TGCAGCGTTGGTAGGGGGGGCCCGGAGACCCAGTACTTC	CSVGRGGPETQYF
TRBV6-2/TRBV6-3	TRBD2	TRBJ2-3	-	TGTGCCAGCAGTTACTCCCTGGGACTAGCTGTAGCAGATACGCAGTATTTT	CASSYSLGLAVADTQYF
TRBV5-4	-	TRBJ1-4	-	TGTGCCAGCAGCCGTTCGGCGGGGGAGGGTGAAAAACTGTTTTTT	CASSRSAGEGEKLFF
TRBV19	-	TRBJ2-7	once	TGTGCCAGTAGTATGGGGGTCCCGGGGACTTTCTACGAGCAGTACTTC	CASSMGVPGTFYEQYF
TRBV10-1	-	TRBJ2-5	once	TGCGCCAGCAGTGATGGGGGGCCATTGGAGACCCAGTACTTC	CASSDGGPLETQYF
TRBV7-9	-	TRBJ1-5	few	TGTGCCAGCAGCTTAGAAGGCCCAAGGGGTGGTCAGCCCCAGCATTTT	CASSLEGPRGGQPQHF
TRBV28	TRBD1	TRBJ1-2	-	TGTGCCAGCAGTGGGACAGGGGGCAGGAGGTATGGCTACACCTTC	CASSGTGGRRYGYTF
TRBV19	TRBD1	TRBJ2-2	-	TGTGCCAGTAGTCCAATGGACAGGGGATGGAACACCGGGGAGCTGTTTTTT	CASSPMDRGWNTGELFF
TRBV18	TRBD2	TRBJ2-7	-	TGTGCCAGCTCGTCTTTAGCGGGGGAAAAACACGAGCAGTACTTC	CASSSLAGEKHEQYF
TRBV20-1	-	TRBJ1-6	few	TGCAGTGCTATTAGATACACGGCTCCTAATTCACCCCTCCACTTT	CSAIRYTAPNSPLHF
TRBV12-3/TRBV12-4	-	TRBJ1-1	-	TGTGCCAGCAGCGTAGCACCGCTTGCGAACACTGAAGCTTTCTTT	CASSVAPLANTEAFF
TRBV10-3	-	TRBJ2-2	few	TGTGCCATCAGTGGGCGAGATACCGGGGAGCTGTTTTTT	CAISGRDTGELFF
TRBV2	TRBD2	TRBJ2-4	-	TGTGCCAGCACCACATCGGGGGGACGGAACATTCAGTACTTC	CASTTSGGRNIQYF
TRBV14	-	TRBJ1-6	-	TGTGCCAGCAGCCAAAGAGCCCCAGGGCCCTGGAGCTCCTATAATTCACCCCTCCACTTT	CASSQRAPGPWSSYNSPLHF